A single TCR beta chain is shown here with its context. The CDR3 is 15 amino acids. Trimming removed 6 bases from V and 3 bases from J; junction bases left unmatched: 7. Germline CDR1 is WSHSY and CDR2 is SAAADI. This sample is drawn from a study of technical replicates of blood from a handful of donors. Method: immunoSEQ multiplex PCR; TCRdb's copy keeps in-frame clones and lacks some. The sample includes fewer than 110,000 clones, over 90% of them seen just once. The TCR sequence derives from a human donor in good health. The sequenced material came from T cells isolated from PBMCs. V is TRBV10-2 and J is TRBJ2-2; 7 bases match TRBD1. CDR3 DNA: TGCGCCAGCAGCATCCGGGACAGTTACACCGGGGAGCTGTTTTTT. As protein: CASSIRDSYTGELFF.